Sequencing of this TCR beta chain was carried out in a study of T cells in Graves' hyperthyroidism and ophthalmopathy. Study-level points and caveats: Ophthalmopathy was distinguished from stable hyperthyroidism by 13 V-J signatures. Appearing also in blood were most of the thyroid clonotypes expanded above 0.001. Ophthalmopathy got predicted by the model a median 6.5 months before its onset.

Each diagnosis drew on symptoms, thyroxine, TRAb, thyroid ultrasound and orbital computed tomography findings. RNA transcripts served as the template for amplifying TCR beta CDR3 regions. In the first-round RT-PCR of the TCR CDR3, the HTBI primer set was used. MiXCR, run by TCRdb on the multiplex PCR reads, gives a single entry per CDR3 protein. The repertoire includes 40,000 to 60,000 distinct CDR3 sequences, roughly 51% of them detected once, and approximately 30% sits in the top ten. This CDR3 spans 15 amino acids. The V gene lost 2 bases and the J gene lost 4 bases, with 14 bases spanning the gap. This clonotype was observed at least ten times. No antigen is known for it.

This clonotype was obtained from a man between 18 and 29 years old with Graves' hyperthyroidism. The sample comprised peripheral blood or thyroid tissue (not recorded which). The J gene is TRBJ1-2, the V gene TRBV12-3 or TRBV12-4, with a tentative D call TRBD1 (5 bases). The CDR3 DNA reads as TGTGCCAGCAGTTTACACGGGGGTGTGAGCTATGGCTACACCTTC. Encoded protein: CASSLHGGVSYGYTF.